This T cell receptor (beta chain) stems from a study of molecular identifiers for immune sequencing clone quantification. About the research overall: Split five ways in replicates, RNA from approximately 20,000 or 98,000 naive CD8 cells had four portions sequenced.

Germline V gene data show CDR1 as DFQATT and CDR2 as SNEGSKA (reference sequence). Trimming shortened V by 5 bases and J by 0 bases, and 8 bases separated the two germline ends. CDR3 length equals 12 residues. Sorted naive CD8 T cells were those defined as CD8+CD4-CCR7+CD45RA+. In preparing bulk TCR libraries, previously described methods and listed TCR primers were used. TCRdb ran MiXCR on the PCR reads and lists one entry per CDR3 protein. The sample contains more than 250,000 distinct CDR3 sequences, over 20% of which appear only once. This clonotype was recorded at least ten times. The sample comprised naive CD8+ T cells from blood, with Jurkat cell RNA spiked in. The subset here: FACS-sorted CD8+CD4-CCR7+CD45RA+ naive T cells. This receptor was taken from a human donor in good health. Some libraries in this study had Jurkat cell RNA spiked in. The genes are TRBV20-1 and TRBJ2-7; D is undetermined. The CDR3 loop reads CSARFSSYEQYF. CDR3 nucleotide sequence: TGCAGTGCTCGATTCAGCTCCTACGAGCAGTACTTC.